What follows are 32 T cell receptor beta chains derived from one specimen sequenced in a study of Ad26.COV2.S vaccination and SARS-CoV-2 variants. The repertoire was sequenced with immunoSEQ multiplex PCR; TCRdb's copy has only in-frame clones and lacks some. Of about 100,000 clones in the sample, around 80% are singletons; the top ten hold 15% to 20%. This sample comprised peripheral blood, obtained after recovery from COVID-19. The receptors were sampled from a human donor who had recovered from COVID-19.

V and J are TRBV19 and TRBJ2-7; 7 bases align to TRBD2. CDR1 is LNHDA, CDR2 SQIVND, per germline (reference sequence). The CDR3 is 15 amino acids. J lost 4 bases, V lost 5 bases, and 11 bases had no gene match. The CDR3 is CASSPTWTRLYEQYF. In nucleotides, the CDR3 is TGTGCCAGTAGTCCCACCTGGACTAGGTTATACGAGCAGTACTTC.

This rearrangement joins TRBV9 to TRBJ2-7; TRBD1 aligns across 8 bases. This CDR3 spans 15 amino acids. Germline loops: CDR1 SGDLS, CDR2 YYNGEE. Trimming took 2 bases from V and 4 from J; bases not matched to a gene: 8. This CDR3 reads CASSVTGEKLYEQYF. CDR3 nucleotide sequence: TGTGCCAGCAGCGTGACAGGGGAGAAGCTATACGAGCAGTACTTC.

The chain combines TRBV30 with TRBJ1-1, with D unresolved. Germline lookup yields CDR1 GTSNPN and CDR2 SVGIG (reference sequence). V gave up 1 base and J gave up 11 bases, with 23 bases separating them. The CDR3 spans 15 residues. The CDR3 DNA is TGTGCCTGGAGTGATCGATTGTTCCGGGCGCAAGGGGCTTTCTTT. Its protein product is CAWSDRLFRAQGAFF.

The chain is built from TRBV6-5 and TRBJ1-4; maybe TRBD1 (5 bases). Germline loops: CDR1 MNHEY, CDR2 SVGAGI. The length of the CDR3 is 13 residues. V was shortened by 6 bases and J by 6 bases, with 11 bases between the two germline ends. CDR3: CASRTGTYEKLFF. CDR3 DNA: TGTGCCAGCAGGACCGGGACTTATGAAAAACTGTTTTTT.

This clone was seen more than once but under ten times. The chain joins TRBV30 to TRBJ1-4; TRBD1 is a possible D gene (6 bases). The germline gives CDR1 GTSNPN, CDR2 SVGIG (reference sequence). The CDR3 length is 14 residues. Trimming shortened V by 1 base and J by 5 bases, and 11 bases separated the two germline ends. CDR3 bases: TGTGCCTGGAGTGGACAGGCGGCAAATGAAAAACTGTTTTTT. It specifies CAWSGQAANEKLFF.

This chain joins TRBV5-1 and TRBJ2-3; 10 bases agree with TRBD2. V shed 6 bases, J shed 3 bases, and the junction held 7 bases outside the gene matches. Per germline, CDR1 SGHRS and CDR2 YFSETQ. The CDR3 length is 15 residues. Here the CDR3 reads CASTPGTSVTDTQYF. CDR3 sequence (DNA): TGCGCCAGCACCCCCGGGACTAGCGTAACAGATACGCAGTATTTT.

CDR3 DNA: TGTGCCAGCAGCTTAGTTGGACGACTAGCGGGGGGAGAGACCCAGTACTTC. This translates into CASSLVGRLAGGETQYF. The J gene is TRBJ2-5, the V gene TRBV11-2; 13 bases agree with TRBD2. Germline V gene lookup returns CDR1 SGHAT and CDR2 FQNNGV. CDR3 size: 17 residues. J lost 4 bases, V lost 1 base, and 6 bases had no gene match. The variable domain in full, completed from reference TRBV11-2 and TRBJ2-5, reads EAGVAQSPRYKIIEKRQSVAFWCNPISGHATLYWYQQILGQGPKLLIQFQNNGVVDDSQLPKDRFSAERLKGVDSTLKIQPAKLEDSAVYLCASSLVGRLAGGETQYFGPGTRLLVL.

J is TRBJ2-5 and V is TRBV9; the match to TRBD2 covers 10 bases. Germline trimming cut 0 bases from V and 5 bases from J; bases unmatched to any gene: 7. The germline CDR1 and CDR2 sequences are SGDLS and YYNGEE. The CDR3 is 16 residues long. For the CDR3, the DNA is TGTGCCAGCAGCGTAGGAGCGGGGGGGCCCCGGGAGACCCAGTACTTC. Its protein is CASSVGAGGPRETQYF. The complete variable domain, with remaining parts taken from reference TRBV9 and TRBJ2-5, reads DSGVTQTPKHLITATGQRVTLRCSPRSGDLSVYWYQQSLDQGLQFLIQYYNGEERAKGNILERFSAQQFPDLHSELNLSSLELGDSALYFCASSVGAGGPRETQYFGPGTRLLVL.

This CDR3 reads CASSPPERGGRNEQFF. CDR3 DNA sequence: TGTGCCAGCTCACCACCAGAGCGGGGGGGCCGCAATGAGCAGTTCTTC. The chain joins TRBV18 to TRBJ2-1, with 10 bases fitting TRBD2. The germline V gene has CDR1 KGHSH and CDR2 LQKENI. The junction had 5 bases not matched to a gene; V was cut back by 0 bases and J by 6 bases. CDR3 length equals 16 residues.

The V gene is TRBV4-2, the J gene TRBJ1-2; TRBD1 matches at 7 bases. Germline V lookup: CDR1 LGHNA, CDR2 YNFKEQ. Unmatched junction bases numbered 5, after V lost 1 base and J lost 0 bases. The CDR3 consists of 16 residues. The CDR3 spells CASSQAWDSTNYGYTF. As DNA, the CDR3 is TGTGCCAGCAGCCAAGCTTGGGACAGCACTAACTATGGCTACACCTTC.

This sequence joins TRBV7-2 and TRBJ2-2; D gene ambiguous. The CDR3 covers 14 residues. CDR1 SGHTA and CDR2 FQGNSA come from the germline V gene. The germline V and J ends were trimmed by 2 bases and 6 bases, with 10 bases remaining between them. The CDR3 sequence is CASSLPANAGELFF. CDR3 coding DNA: TGTGCCAGCAGCTTACCCGCAAATGCCGGGGAGCTGTTTTTT.

This clone has more than one count but fewer than ten. This rearrangement joins TRBV6-5 to TRBJ1-2; D might be TRBD1 (5 bases). CDR3 size: 16 residues. V lost 2 bases and J lost 4, with 17 bases in between. Germline V gives CDR1 MNHEY, CDR2 SVGAGI. CDR3 sequence reads: CASSYQTDNRFYGYTF. For the CDR3, the DNA is TGTGCCAGCAGTTACCAGACGGACAACCGCTTCTATGGCTACACCTTC.

The chain employs TRBV6-5 and TRBJ2-3; 7 nucleotides agree with TRBD1. The germline V gene has CDR1 MNHEY and CDR2 SVGAGI. With 6 bases clipped from V and 3 bases from J, the junction kept 6 bases outside the gene matches. This CDR3 is built from 14 residues. The CDR3 spells CASRRSRGTDTQYF. CDR3 sequence (DNA): TGTGCCAGCAGACGTTCCAGGGGGACAGATACGCAGTATTTT.

The rearrangement uses TRBV2 and TRBJ2-7; 9 bases align to TRBD1. The junction had 13 bases not matched to a gene; V was cut back by 4 bases and J by 6 bases. Germline V gene lookup returns CDR1 SNHLY and CDR2 FYNNEI. This CDR3 is 16 amino acids long. The CDR3 spells CASSATGRTGVSEQYF. In nucleotides, the CDR3 is TGTGCCAGCAGTGCCACCGGTCGGACAGGGGTCTCCGAGCAGTACTTC.

This clone was seen more than once but under ten times. The rearrangement links TRBV7-9 to TRBJ1-4; D remains unclear. Looked up from germline, CDR1 is SEHNR and CDR2 is FQNEAQ (reference sequence). V was shortened by 4 bases and J by 6 bases, with 18 bases between the two germline ends. The CDR3 extends over 16 amino acids. CDR3 loop: CASSSIFKGRDEKLFF. In DNA, the CDR3 is TGTGCCAGCAGCTCCATTTTCAAAGGGAGGGATGAAAAACTGTTTTTT.

The chain joins TRBV5-1 to TRBJ1-1; the D is unclear. The CDR3 covers 12 residues. The V end lost 3 bases, the J end lost 4 bases, and 7 bases lay between the germline ends. Germline V lookup: CDR1 SGHRS, CDR2 YFSETQ. The chain's CDR3 is CASSSLGTEAFF. CDR3 DNA: TGCGCCAGCAGCTCCTTGGGCACTGAAGCTTTCTTT.

The rearrangement uses TRBV11-2 and TRBJ2-2; D gene unclear. Germline V gene data show CDR1 as SGHAT and CDR2 as FQNNGV. Trimming left V 5 bases short and J 5 bases short, with 9 bases between. CDR3 length equals 13 residues. CDR3 sequence: CASSTQQTGELFF. The CDR3 DNA reads TGTGCCAGCAGCACCCAGCAGACCGGGGAGCTGTTTTTT.

The rearrangement links TRBV4-2 to TRBJ1-6; 10 nucleotides match TRBD1. CDR1 and CDR2 (germline): LGHNA, YNFKEQ. The CDR3 is 18 amino acids. J gave up 6 bases and V 3 bases, and 11 bases lay outside the gene matches. The CDR3 DNA reads TGTGCCAGCAGCCAGGAACCGCGACAGGGGGCTAGTAATTCACCCCTCCACTTT. Encoded protein: CASSQEPRQGASNSPLHF.

V and J are TRBV2 and TRBJ2-3, with TRBD2 matching over 9 bases. The germline gives CDR1 SNHLY, CDR2 FYNNEI. After removal of 1 base from V and 4 bases from J, the junction contained 0 bases not matched to a gene. CDR3 length: 14 residues. This chain's CDR3 is CASSEGLAADTQYF. As DNA, the CDR3 is TGTGCCAGCAGTGAAGGACTAGCGGCAGATACGCAGTATTTT.

This clone was seen only a few times. The rearrangement links TRBV7-9 to TRBJ2-3; D might be TRBD1 (6 bases). V gave up 8 bases and J gave up 4 bases, with 10 bases separating them. Germline assignment: CDR1 SEHNR and CDR2 FQNEAQ (reference sequence). This CDR3 contains 12 residues. CDR3 sequence (DNA): TGTGCCAGCGGGGGCGCGGCAGATACGCAGTATTTT. Its translation: CASGGAADTQYF.

The rearrangement links TRBV30 to TRBJ1-2; D possibly corresponds to TRBD1 (6 bases). V was shortened by 1 base and J by 6 bases, with 21 bases between the two germline ends. The CDR3 totals 16 residues. The germline gives CDR1 GTSNPN, CDR2 SVGIG (reference sequence). The CDR3 region is CAWSATRGQIYDGYTF. Written as DNA, the CDR3 is TGTGCCTGGAGTGCGACCCGGGGGCAGATCTACGATGGCTACACCTTC.

The chain's CDR3 is CATSTARGSGANVLTF. The CDR3 nucleotides read TGTGCCACCAGCACAGCTAGGGGCTCTGGGGCCAACGTCCTGACTTTC. The chain has TRBV15 and TRBJ2-6, with D possibly being TRBD1 (5 bases). The V gene lost 4 bases and the J gene lost 0 bases, with 10 bases spanning the gap. The CDR3 spans 16 residues. In germline, CDR1 is LNHNV, CDR2 YYDKDF (reference sequence).

The rearrangement joins TRBV20-1 to TRBJ1-3; tentative D call: TRBD1 (5 bases). The germline V gene has CDR1 DFQATT and CDR2 SNEGSKA (reference sequence). V was cut by 8 bases and J by 5 bases, with 10 bases left in between. This CDR3 contains 11 residues. Here the CDR3 DNA reads TGCAGTCTCGGACAAAGAAACACCATATATTTT. This gives the protein CSLGQRNTIYF.

This clone was recorded a few times. The chain carries TRBV28 and TRBJ1-1; TRBD1 matches at 8 bases. The CDR3 has 15 amino acids. Germline V gene data show CDR1 as MDHEN and CDR2 as SYDVKM. V was clipped by 7 bases and J by 0 bases; unmatched bases: 7. The CDR3 loop is CASTSGGPLNTEAFF. The CDR3 nucleotides are TGTGCCAGCACATCAGGGGGCCCCTTGAACACTGAAGCTTTCTTT.

V and J are TRBV5-5 and TRBJ2-3; D remains ambiguous. V was cut by 6 bases and J by 3 bases, with 5 bases left in between. Germline CDR1 SGHKS, CDR2 YYEKEE (reference sequence). CDR3 length: 11 residues. CDR3 nucleotide sequence: TGTGCCAGCATCCTTACAGATACGCAGTATTTT. This gives the protein CASILTDTQYF. Filled out from reference TRBV5-5 and TRBJ2-3, the complete variable domain reads DAGVTQSPTHLIKTRGQQVTLRCSPISGHKSVSWYQQVLGQGPQFIFQYYEKEERGRGNFPDRFSARQFPNYSSELNVNALLLGDSALYLCASILTDTQYFGPGTRLTVL.

J is TRBJ1-1 and V is TRBV6-6, with 8 positions matching TRBD1. CDR3 length equals 15 residues. Germline V CDR1 and CDR2: MNHNY, SVGAGI (reference sequence). With 5 bases clipped from V and 3 bases from J, the junction kept 8 bases outside the gene matches. CDR3 DNA: TGTGCCAGCAGTCACAGGGGACAGGCTCACACTGAAGCTTTCTTT. Translation: CASSHRGQAHTEAFF.

The V and J genes are TRBV25-1 and TRBJ1-6, with TRBD1 matching 11 bases. The V segment lost 4 bases and the J segment 10 bases; nucleotides outside the gene matches: 6. Germline V CDR1 and CDR2: MGHDK, SYGVNS. The CDR3 length is 15 residues. CDR3 nucleotide sequence: TGTGCCAGCAGTGGGCCCGGGACAGGGGGATCACCCCTCCACTTT. Its translation: CASSGPGTGGSPLHF. Variable domain in full (rest from reference TRBV25-1 and TRBJ1-6): EADIYQTPRYLVIGTGKKITLECSQTMGHDKMYWYQQDPGMELHLIHYSYGVNSTEKGDLSSESTVSRIRTEHFPLTLESARPSHTSQYLCASSGPGTGGSPLHFGNGTRLTVT.

This chain connects TRBV28 to TRBJ1-2; D might be TRBD1 (6 bases). The CDR3 extends over 15 amino acids. Germline assignment: CDR1 MDHEN and CDR2 SYDVKM. V dropped 8 bases and J dropped 5 bases, with 21 bases sitting between them. DNA for the CDR3: TGTGCCAGCTGGAGGAGACAGGCGCGAGCATATGGCTACACCTTC. Its translation is CASWRRQARAYGYTF.

CDR3 DNA sequence: TGTGCCAGCAGGGGTTCACAGGCTAACTATGGCTACACCTTC. It translates to CASRGSQANYGYTF. The J gene is TRBJ1-2, the V gene TRBV6-5; D perhaps matches TRBD1 (5 bases). The germline CDR1 and CDR2 sequences are MNHEY and SVGAGI. CDR3 length: 14 amino acids. Trimming stripped 6 bases from V and 0 bases from J, with 11 bases between.

In its sample, this clone was seen once. The gene calls are TRBV28 and TRBJ1-5, with a possible D match to TRBD1 (5 bases). Trimming shortened V by 3 bases and J by 2 bases, and 11 bases separated the two germline ends. The CDR3 consists of 15 residues. Germline V gene data show CDR1 as MDHEN and CDR2 as SYDVKM. The CDR3 DNA sequence: TGTGCCAGCAGTTTTCGACAGATTCGCAATCAGCCCCAGCATTTT. Residues: CASSFRQIRNQPQHF.

This clone was seen only once. The rearrangement uses TRBV27 and TRBJ2-3, with TRBD2 identical over 12 bases. Per germline, CDR1 MNHEY and CDR2 SMNVEV (reference sequence). V lost 4 bases and J lost 2; bases outside the gene matches: 1. This CDR3 region has 15 residues. The CDR3 protein is CASSWTSGVTDTQYF. The CDR3 region has the DNA TGTGCCAGCAGTTGGACTAGCGGGGTCACAGATACGCAGTATTTT.

The chain uses TRBV29-1 and TRBJ2-1; perhaps TRBD1 as D (7 bases). V was shortened by 6 bases and J by 7 bases, with 16 bases between the two germline ends. The germline CDR1 and CDR2 sequences are SQVTM and ANQGSEA. The CDR3 length is 13 residues. The CDR3 loop is CSVSRGVGNEQFF. Written as DNA, the CDR3 is TGCAGCGTATCCAGGGGGGTTGGAAATGAGCAGTTCTTC.